Following are 14 T cell receptor beta chains from one sample sequenced in a study of preoperative IRX-2 immunotherapy in early breast cancer. Here immunoSEQ multiplex PCR was the method, and the copy in TCRdb shows in-frame clones only, minus some. The sample yields roughly 26,000 clones, 81% seen once. Indicated treatment: preoperative locoregional IRX-2 cytokine immunotherapy. The specimen was lymph node tissue, collected after IRX-2 immunotherapy. The receptors come from a human donor with breast cancer.

This clone was seen a handful of times. The chain carries TRBV15 and TRBJ2-3; TRBD2 matches 9 bases. The CDR3 is made up of 15 amino acids. Germline trimming cut 0 bases from V and 10 bases from J; bases unmatched to any gene: 8. The germline V gene has CDR1 LNHNV and CDR2 YYDKDF (reference sequence). CDR3 region: CATSRDVGLALAQYF. CDR3 in DNA: TGTGCCACCAGCAGAGATGTGGGACTAGCTTTAGCGCAGTATTTT. The full variable domain, completed using reference TRBV15 and TRBJ2-3, is DAMVIQNPRYQVTQFGKPVTLSCSQTLNHNVMYWYQQKSSQAPKLLFHYYDKDFNNEADTPDNFQSRRPNTSFCFLDIRSPGLGDTAMYLCATSRDVGLALAQYFGPGTRLTVL.

The chain recombines TRBV7-5 with TRBJ1-4; TRBD1, the D gene given by the table, was not confirmed from the DNA. TRBV7-5 corresponds to a pseudogene. The CDR3 covers 16 residues. Written as DNA, the CDR3 is TGTGCCAGCAGCTCGAGGCCCCCAGGGACTAATGAAAAACTGTTTTTT. It translates to CASSSRPPGTNEKLFF.

This rearrangement joins TRBV11-3 to TRBJ2-7; maybe TRBD1 (6 bases). Trimming cost V 1 base and J 2 bases, with 9 bases left between them. Germline lookup yields CDR1 SGHNT and CDR2 YENEEA. The CDR3 spans 14 residues. CDR3: CASSLGQAAYEQYF. DNA for the CDR3: TGTGCCAGCAGCTTAGGACAGGCCGCCTACGAGCAGTACTTC. The entire variable domain, with the rest obtained from reference TRBV11-3 and TRBJ2-7, is as follows: EAGVVQSPRYKIIEKKQPVAFWCNPISGHNTLYWYLQNLGQGPELLIRYENEEAVDDSQLPKDRFSAERLKGVDSTLKIQPAELGDSAVYLCASSLGQAAYEQYFGPGTRLTVT.

This rearrangement joins TRBV23-1 to TRBJ2-7; D is perhaps TRBD2 (6 bases). TRBV23-1 carries the ORF label, with uncertain function. CDR3 size: 14 residues. Trimming removed 6 bases at V and 5 bases at J, with 17 bases between. In DNA, the CDR3 is TGCGCCAGCAGCCTTATCGGGGGAGTCAACGAGCAGTACTTC. It translates to CASSLIGGVNEQYF.

The V and J genes are TRBV19 and TRBJ2-1; TRBD1 matches 9 bases. Germline values: CDR1 LNHDA, CDR2 SQIVND (reference sequence). There are 16 residues in the CDR3. With 5 bases clipped from V and 4 bases from J, the junction kept 9 bases outside the gene matches. In DNA form, the CDR3 reads TGTGCCAGTAGTCCCCGGGACAGGGATGGTTACAATGAGCAGTTCTTC. It codes for CASSPRDRDGYNEQFF.

The rearrangement uses TRBV19 and TRBJ1-5; 8 nucleotides match TRBD1. The V gene's germline CDR1 is LNHDA and CDR2 SQIVND (reference sequence). There are 16 residues in the CDR3. V shed 4 bases, J shed 1 base, and the junction held 6 bases outside the gene matches. CDR3 loop: CASSTGQGASNQPQHF. DNA of the CDR3: TGTGCCAGTAGTACCGGACAGGGAGCAAGCAATCAGCCCCAGCATTTT.

The chain links TRBV9 to TRBJ2-4; maybe TRBD2 (5 bases). Trimming removed 4 bases from V and 7 bases from J, with 15 bases in between. This CDR3 is built from 14 residues. The germline V gene encodes CDR1 SGDLS and CDR2 YYNGEE. CDR3 coding DNA: TGTGCCAGCAGCTCTGACCCTTCGGGGAACATTCAGTACTTC. It yields the protein CASSSDPSGNIQYF.

The CDR3 is CASSPAGGEYGYTF. CDR3 nucleotides: TGTGCCAGCAGCCCAGCAGGGGGAGAATATGGCTACACCTTC. This chain connects TRBV6-8 to TRBJ1-2, with 7 bases matching TRBD1. After removal of 6 bases from V and 5 bases from J, the junction contained 9 bases not matched to a gene. The CDR3 loop spans 14 amino acids. Germline CDR1 and CDR2: MNHGY and SAAAGT.

This chain links TRBV5-1 with TRBJ2-5; D tentatively fits TRBD1 or TRBD2 (5 bases each). The V end was cut by 0 bases, the J end by 1 base, with 13 bases between. In germline, CDR1 is SGHRS, CDR2 YFSETQ. The CDR3 is made up of 16 amino acids. The CDR3 DNA is TGCGCCAGCAGCTTGGCCATTGGGGGACCCCAAGAGACCCAGTACTTC. Translation: CASSLAIGGPQETQYF.

Turning to this clone: The junction differs from germline at one of its ends, possibly a read error. V usage is TRBV6-8 and J usage is TRBJ1-2, with D possibly TRBD1 on 6 matching bases. CDR1 MNHGY and CDR2 SAAAGT come from the germline V gene. This CDR3 comprises 13 residues. Written as DNA, the CDR3 is TGTGCCATCAGTGGGGGCGGTAACTATGGCTACACCTTC. This encodes CAISGGGNYGYTF.

This chain connects TRBV18 to TRBJ1-2, with 7 bases matching TRBD1. The V gene's germline CDR1 is KGHSH and CDR2 LQKENI. With V trimmed by 5 bases and J by 0 bases, 3 bases remained unmatched. CDR3 size: 14 residues. The DNA of the CDR3 is TGTGCCAGCTCAACCGGGACAGCTAACTATGGCTACACCTTC. Protein: CASSTGTANYGYTF.

The CDR3 DNA reads TGTGCCAGTAGTCCCCGGACTAGCGGGGCCTCCTACGAGCAGTACTTC. It yields the protein CASSPRTSGASYEQYF. V is TRBV19 and J is TRBJ2-7; 12 nucleotides match TRBD2. Germline V gene sequence: CDR1 LNHDA, CDR2 SQIVND (reference sequence). Trimming took 5 bases from V and 0 from J; bases not matched to a gene: 5. The CDR3 contains 16 residues. The whole variable domain, remainder taken from reference TRBV19 and TRBJ2-7, is DGGITQSPKYLFRKEGQNVTLSCEQNLNHDAMYWYRQDPGQGLRLIYYSQIVNDFQKGDIAEGYSVSREKKESFPLTVTSAQKNPTAFYLCASSPRTSGASYEQYFGPGTRLTVT.

The V call is TRBV29-1, the J call TRBJ1-1; D unclear. Germline lookup yields CDR1 SQVTM and CDR2 ANQGSEA. This CDR3 has 12 amino acids. V shed 6 bases and J shed 3 bases, with 11 bases lying between them. The DNA for the CDR3 is TGCAGCGTGGATGGGCGTGACACTGAAGCTTTCTTT. Encoded protein: CSVDGRDTEAFF.

The V call is TRBV6-8, the J call TRBJ1-2; D not resolved. CDR3 length: 12 residues. CDR1 and CDR2 from the germline V gene are MNHGY and SAAAGT. The V gene lost 7 bases and the J gene lost 8 bases, with 14 bases spanning the gap. Written as DNA, the CDR3 is TGTGCCAGCAAAAACATAGGACGCGGCTACACCTTC. Its translation: CASKNIGRGYTF.